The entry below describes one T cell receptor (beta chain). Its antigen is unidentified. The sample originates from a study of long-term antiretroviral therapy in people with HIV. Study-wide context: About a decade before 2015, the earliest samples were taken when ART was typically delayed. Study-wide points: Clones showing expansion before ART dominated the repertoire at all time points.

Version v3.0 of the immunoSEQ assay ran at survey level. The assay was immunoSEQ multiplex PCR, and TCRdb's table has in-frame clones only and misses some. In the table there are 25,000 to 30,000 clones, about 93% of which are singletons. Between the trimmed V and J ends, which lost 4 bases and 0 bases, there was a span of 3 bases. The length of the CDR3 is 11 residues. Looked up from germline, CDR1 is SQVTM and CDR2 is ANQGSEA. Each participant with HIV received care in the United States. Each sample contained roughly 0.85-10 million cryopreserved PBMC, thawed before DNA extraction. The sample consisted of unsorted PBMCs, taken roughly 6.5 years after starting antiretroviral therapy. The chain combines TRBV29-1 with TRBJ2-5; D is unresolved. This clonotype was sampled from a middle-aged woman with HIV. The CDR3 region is CSVGNQETQYF. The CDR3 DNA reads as TGCAGCGTTGGAAACCAAGAGACCCAGTACTTC.